These T cell receptor beta chains were read from a single sample in a study of blood T cell repertoires in COVID-19. Clones were sequenced by immunoSEQ multiplex PCR, and TCRdb holds only the in-frame ones, with some missing. The table includes about 390,000 clones, just under 90% detected once. The sample comprised PBMCs or T cells enriched from blood (not recorded which). These receptors originate from a woman aged 50 to 60 who had recovered from COVID-19. Both conserved end residues are trimmed from each CDR3. The D gene is left open where the match is weak.

V gene	D gene	CDR3 protein
TRBV28	-	ASSRIGEVTYEQY
TRBV2	TRBD2	ASTSGGEPVNEQF
TRBV20-1	-	SAILADEQY
TRBV20-1	TRBD2	SASSLAGGSGELF
TRBV7-9	-	ASSLAGGLAFSYNEQF
TRBV29-1	-	SVEFSYGYT
TRBV3-1/TRBV3-2	-	ASSQGPGQSSGNTIY
TRBV4-3	TRBD1	ASSPRQGDTEAF
TRBV18	TRBD2	ASSPPGLPSGTGELF
TRBV5-5	-	ASSLAGSGGPQDTQY
TRBV19	TRBD1	ASSIPDRGNNFNYGYT
TRBV5-1	TRBD1	ASSDRVSTGELF
TRBV18	TRBD1	ASSTGTGTYGYT
TRBV28	TRBD1	ASRRTGDRGFDEQY
TRBV7-3	TRBD2	ASSPSAPRAGPDTQY
TRBV6-6	-	ASSYRAGTQAEQY
TRBV27	-	ASSNSGITDTQY
TRBV29-1	TRBD1	SVKTYSGTVGTEQY
TRBV3-1/TRBV3-2	TRBD2	ASSQGIAGIGELF
TRBV11-2	-	ASSLLAGDSEAF
TRBV5-6	-	ASSAIGRGNTEAF
TRBV7-2	-	ASSPPYGKETQY
TRBV3-1/TRBV3-2	-	ASSHAGVNTEAF
TRBV7-2	TRBD1	ASRPPGQGTGGYT
TRBV12-3/TRBV12-4	TRBD1	ASRGDREAF
TRBV9	TRBD2	ASSDDVTGGDEQF
TRBV18	TRBD1	ASSPRAGGYEKLF
TRBV13	-	ASSLGTAGNTIY
TRBV19	-	ASSIMGPQPQH
TRBV5-1	TRBD2	ASSLSGLYNEQF
TRBV7-2	TRBD1	ASRLGTGGNTIY
TRBV3-1/TRBV3-2	TRBD2	ASSQGTSIGEQY
TRBV5-1	-	ASSLDREAF
TRBV20-1	TRBD1	SASAVRGDPGVYSNQPQH
TRBV28	-	ASSNIGGRGWITDTQY
TRBV6-5	-	ASRSRGTNTEAF
TRBV7-9	TRBD2	ASSPREGWEVEQY
TRBV5-1	TRBD1	ASSARDRQETQY
TRBV3-1/TRBV3-2	TRBD1	ASSQDIGQGASFNYGYT
TRBV5-1	TRBD1	ASSEQGFITDTQY
TRBV7-9	TRBD1	ASSPGQGANYGYT
TRBV30	-	AWSPGHLRNEQY
TRBV2	-	ASSGGGGRNQPQH
TRBV7-9	TRBD1	ASRPGTGQYGYT
TRBV10-3	TRBD2	AISLAGGAQDTQY
TRBV7-2	-	ASSLMRADGYT
TRBV27	TRBD1	ASSPGGGQPQH